This T cell receptor beta chain was identified during a study of cytomegalovirus exposure and HLA in healthy donors. Study-level findings and limits: The classifier was said to identify cytomegalovirus status with high specificity and sensitivity. In vitro confirmation showed a few CMV-associated chains to be CMV antigen specific. A prior analysis recorded that most TCR beta V segments were productive about 87% or about 30% of the time.

Researchers ran the PCR with 60 Vbeta and 13 Jbeta primers. Assay: immunoSEQ multiplex PCR; the TCRdb copy retains only in-frame clones and omits some. The sample includes some 170,000 clones, 70% to 80% of them seen just once. Per the germline V gene, CDR1 is SGHRS and CDR2 is YFSETQ. The CDR3 is 14 amino acids. On this clone itself: Its antigen is unknown. Germline is not matched at one junction end, which may reflect a read error.

The sample taken for sequencing was PBMCs. The chain joins TRBV5-1 to TRBJ2-4; TRBD1 aligns across 10 bases. This clonotype was sampled from a woman aged 45 to 65 in good health and CMV-seronegative. The CDR3: CASSSQGDRGPVHF. CDR3 sequence (DNA): TGCGCCAGCAGCTCCCAGGGGGACAGGGGCCCAGTGCACTTC.